The clone carrying this TCR beta chain was detected many times. What it binds is unknown. The CDR3 has 12 amino acids. V was pared by 5 bases and J by 4 bases, with 8 bases between. This specimen comes from a study of CD8 T cells in ankylosing spondylitis. Study-level results: Ankylosing spondylitis blood seemed to carry a telltale TCR beta motif made of several highly homologous variants.

From the 5' RACE reads, TCRdb called clonotypes with MiXCR, one entry per CDR3 protein. The data contain about 500,000 distinct CDR3 sequences, about 5.4% of them singletons. The chain is built from TRBV12-3 or TRBV12-4 and TRBJ1-1; D is undetermined. The clonotype was recovered from a male donor with ankylosing spondylitis. Sequences were obtained from blood, either unsorted or a sorted T cell fraction (not recorded which). CDR3 DNA: TGTGCCAGCAGTCCTCATCCCACTGAAGCTTTCTTT. It codes for CASSPHPTEAFF.